These 24 T cell receptor beta chains share one sample of origin, sequenced in a study of T-cell memory formation after mild COVID-19. TCRdb reprocessed the 5' RACE reads with MiXCR, giving one entry per CDR3 protein. Of fewer than 550,000 distinct CDR3 sequences detected, about 20% appear once; the ten largest clones hold roughly 8.4%. Sequenced sample: PBMCs or a T cell subset sorted from them (not recorded which). The receptor set was obtained from an adult woman who had mild COVID-19 (a few samples of this study predate the infection). Cell type and time point are not known.

The table lists this clonotype with a few counts. The chain carries TRBV5-4 and TRBJ2-1, with TRBD1 identical over 7 bases. J lost 8 bases, V lost 5 bases, and 13 bases had no gene match. The CDR3 loop spans 15 amino acids. Germline V gives CDR1 SGHNT, CDR2 YYREEE (reference sequence). The CDR3 region is CASSSRQGLVYEQFF. DNA for the CDR3: TGTGCCAGCAGTTCCAGACAGGGATTAGTCTATGAGCAGTTCTTC.

On this clonotype itself: The junction shows a germline mismatch at one end, possibly a read error. V and J are TRBV5-1 and TRBJ2-2, with D possibly matching TRBD2 (5 bases). Germline assignment: CDR1 SGHRS and CDR2 YFSETQ. The CDR3 sequence is 14 residues long. CDR3 amino acids: CASSLAGLPGELIF. The CDR3 DNA reads TGCGCCAGCAGCTTGGCAGGACTCCCCGGGGAGCTGATTTTT.

The V call is TRBV20-1, the J call TRBJ2-1, with TRBD2 identical over 9 bases. The CDR3 totals 16 residues. CDR1 DFQATT and CDR2 SNEGSKA come from the germline V gene (reference sequence). J gave up 2 bases and V 5 bases, and 10 bases lay outside the gene matches. The CDR3 nucleotides read TGCAGTGCTCCAGAGCTAGCTAGCGGGGCCTACAATGAGCAGTTCTTC. This encodes CSAPELASGAYNEQFF.

This chain uses TRBV30 with TRBJ1-1, with D unresolved. CDR3 length equals 11 residues. Germline CDR1 reads GTSNPN; CDR2 reads SVGIG (reference sequence). Trimming removed 7 bases at V and 0 bases at J, with 6 bases between. The CDR3 DNA follows: TGTGCCTTGGCGTTGAACACTGAAGCTTTCTTT. It is translated as CALALNTEAFF. The whole variable domain, remainder taken from reference TRBV30 and TRBJ1-1, is SQTIHQWPATLVQPVGSPLSLECTVEGTSNPNLYWYRQAAGRGLQLLFYSVGIGQISSEVPQNLSASRPQDRQFILSSKKLLLSDSGFYLCALALNTEAFFGQGTRLTVV.

The chain recombines TRBV6-6 with TRBJ2-1; TRBD1 agrees at 7 bases. CDR1 and CDR2 (germline): MNHNY, SVGAGI (reference sequence). The CDR3 covers 16 residues. The junction had 3 bases not matched to a gene; V was cut back by 0 bases and J by 1 base. The CDR3 spells CASSYSYRGSYNEQFF. The CDR3, as DNA: TGTGCCAGCAGTTACTCGTACAGGGGTTCCTACAATGAGCAGTTCTTC.

A single count supports this clonotype. The V and J genes are TRBV20-1 and TRBJ1-1; possible D gene TRBD1, 6 bases. Trimming took off 1 base at V and 4 bases at J, with 16 bases between the two ends. Looked up from germline, CDR1 is DFQATT and CDR2 is SNEGSKA (reference sequence). The CDR3 runs to 15 residues. The CDR3 sequence is CSARARWGAGTEAFF. DNA for the CDR3: TGCAGTGCTAGAGCCCGGTGGGGGGCCGGCACTGAAGCTTTCTTT.

This clonotype has a handful of counts. The CDR3 DNA follows: TGCGCCAGCAGCTTTGGAACTAGCGGGAGGGCCGGGTACAATGAGCAGTTCTTC. Amino acids: CASSFGTSGRAGYNEQFF. V gene TRBV5-1 combines with J gene TRBJ2-1, with 13 bases matching TRBD2. The CDR3 runs to 18 residues. V was clipped by 2 bases and J by 4 bases; unmatched bases: 9. Germline V gives CDR1 SGHRS, CDR2 YFSETQ.

The chain uses TRBV11-3 and TRBJ2-7, with D hard to call. CDR3 length equals 15 residues. Trimming removed 0 bases from V and 0 bases from J, with 9 bases in between. From germline, CDR1 is SGHNT and CDR2 YENEEA. The CDR3 DNA sequence: TGTGCCAGCAGCTTAGACGCTCAGTCCTCCTACGAGCAGTACTTC. This translates into CASSLDAQSSYEQYF.

This clonotype showed up just a few times. The V call is TRBV6-2 or TRBV6-3, the J call TRBJ2-1, with no clear D. V was clipped by 3 bases and J by 5 bases, with 8 bases between them. Germline values: CDR1 MNHEY, CDR2 SVGEGT. This CDR3 is built from 13 residues. This CDR3 is CASSYQDHNEQFF. Written as DNA, the CDR3 is TGTGCCAGCAGTTATCAGGACCACAATGAGCAGTTCTTC.

This clonotype was detected only a few times. This chain links TRBV3-1 with TRBJ2-1; 7 bases fit TRBD2. CDR1 is LGHDT and CDR2 is YNNKEL in the germline V gene (reference sequence). The ends lost 4 bases at V and 2 bases at J; junction bases unmatched: 8. This CDR3 is 16 amino acids long. The CDR3 bases are TGTGCCAGCAGCCTCCTAGCGGCGGGGACCTACAATGAGCAGTTCTTC. This encodes CASSLLAAGTYNEQFF.

A few counts support this clonotype. The chain has TRBV12-3 or TRBV12-4 and TRBJ2-1; 10 positions match TRBD2. This CDR3 has 14 amino acids. After removal of 5 bases from V and 6 bases from J, the junction contained 4 bases not matched to a gene. Written as DNA, the CDR3 is TGTGCCAGCAGTCCCCAGCGGGGGGGCAATGAGCAGTTCTTC. This sequence encodes CASSPQRGGNEQFF.

This rearrangement joins TRBV5-1 to TRBJ2-1, with D possibly TRBD1 on 6 matching bases. The CDR3 spans 17 residues. V lost 0 bases and J lost 7, with 20 bases in between. Germline V gene sequence: CDR1 SGHRS, CDR2 YFSETQ. CDR3 bases: TGCGCCAGCAGCTTGGATTTCGGGACAAGATTCGGGAATGAGCAGTTCTTC. Its translation is CASSLDFGTRFGNEQFF.

V is TRBV24-1 and J is TRBJ2-2; D is unclear. Germline-derived CDR1 and CDR2 are KGHDR and SFDVKD. This CDR3 is 17 amino acids long. The V gene lost 5 bases and the J gene lost 0 bases, with 15 bases spanning the gap. CDR3 in amino acids: CATSARIGITNTGELFF. CDR3 in DNA: TGTGCCACCAGTGCCAGAATTGGGATTACGAACACCGGGGAGCTGTTTTTT.

The chain recombines TRBV3-1 with TRBJ2-1; weak D call: TRBD2 (6 bases). Trimming removed 0 bases at V and 7 bases at J, with 7 bases between. Germline V lookup: CDR1 LGHDT, CDR2 YNNKEL (reference sequence). The CDR3 loop spans 13 amino acids. CDR3 DNA: TGTGCCAGCAGCCAAGAGACTAGGAATGAGCAGTTCTTC. Residues: CASSQETRNEQFF.

The chain carries TRBV20-1 and TRBJ2-1; TRBD1 aligns across 10 bases. The CDR3 length is 14 residues. Trimming took 6 bases from V and 5 from J; bases not matched to a gene: 7. From germline, CDR1 is DFQATT and CDR2 SNEGSKA (reference sequence). Here the CDR3 reads CSAPGQGNDNEQFF. In DNA, the CDR3 is TGCAGTGCGCCGGGACAGGGGAACGACAATGAGCAGTTCTTC.

This clonotype was counted a few times. The chain couples TRBV27 to TRBJ1-5; D may be TRBD1 (6 bases). This CDR3 has 16 residues. Germline V gene sequence: CDR1 MNHEY, CDR2 SMNVEV (reference sequence). Trimming took off 5 bases at V and 4 bases at J, with 18 bases between the two ends. The CDR3 reads CASSETGTLGNQPQHF. In DNA form, the CDR3 reads TGTGCCAGCAGTGAGACCGGGACATTAGGAAATCAGCCCCAGCATTTT.

This chain uses TRBV29-1 with TRBJ2-1; no firm D call. Germline CDR1 is SQVTM and CDR2 is ANQGSEA. CDR3 length equals 14 residues. Trimming cost V 5 bases and J 3 bases, with 14 bases left between them. The CDR3 DNA sequence: TGCAGCGTTCGATCCCGGACCGTCTACAATGAGCAGTTCTTC. Protein sequence: CSVRSRTVYNEQFF.

In this sample, this clonotype turned up a few times. The chain has TRBV20-1 and TRBJ2-2, with TRBD2 matching 7 bases. This CDR3 region has 13 residues. The V and J ends lost 5 bases and 2 bases, in that order; junction bases with no gene match: 2. Germline V gives CDR1 DFQATT, CDR2 SNEGSKA (reference sequence). The CDR3 DNA is TGCAGTGCTGAGCGGGGTAACACCGGGGAGCTGTTTTTT. Translating it yields CSAERGNTGELFF.

This CDR3 is CASSELGVNTGELFF. CDR3 nucleotide sequence: TGTGCCAGCAGTGAATTAGGGGTTAACACCGGGGAGCTGTTTTTT. The chain combines TRBV25-1 with TRBJ2-2; possibly TRBD1 for D (5 bases). With 1 base removed from V and 2 bases from J, the gap between germline ends came to 8 bases. CDR1 and CDR2 (germline): MGHDK, SYGVNS. CDR3 length equals 15 residues.

There are a few counts of this clonotype. The chain employs TRBV7-2 and TRBJ2-5; D is unclear. CDR3 size: 13 residues. Trimming stripped 7 bases from V and 4 bases from J, with 13 bases between. Germline assignment: CDR1 SGHTA and CDR2 FQGNSA. In DNA, the CDR3 is TGTGCCAGCACCCTATTTCTCCCAGAGACCCAGTACTTC. This codes for CASTLFLPETQYF.

This clonotype was observed many times. This chain joins TRBV9 and TRBJ2-3; the match to TRBD2 covers 10 bases. The CDR3 contains 16 residues. Germline CDR1 is SGDLS and CDR2 is YYNGEE. The trim removed 4 bases at V and 2 bases at J, leaving 7 bases unmatched. DNA of the CDR3: TGTGCCAGCAGCTCCCGGACTAGCGGATACACAGATACGCAGTATTTT. Its translation is CASSSRTSGYTDTQYF.

The CDR3 region is CASSYQVEGAHGYTF. The CDR3 DNA reads as TGTGCCAGCAGTTATCAGGTTGAGGGGGCGCATGGCTACACCTTC. The genes are TRBV6-5 and TRBJ1-2; 7 bases align to TRBD1. This CDR3 is 15 amino acids long. The ends lost 3 bases at V and 6 bases at J; junction bases unmatched: 10. CDR1 is MNHEY, CDR2 SVGAGI, per germline.

There are a few counts of this clonotype. This chain uses TRBV12-3 or TRBV12-4 with TRBJ2-5; D unresolved. V gave up 6 bases and J gave up 7 bases, with 12 bases separating them. The CDR3 is 12 amino acids. The CDR3: CASSTGLPTQYF. The CDR3 nucleotides read TGTGCCAGCAGCACGGGTCTGCCGACCCAGTACTTC.

This clonotype has a handful of counts. V is TRBV24-1 and J is TRBJ2-1, with 11 bases lining up with TRBD2. The CDR3 is 16 residues long. With V trimmed by 1 base and J by 6 bases, 4 bases remained unmatched. CDR1 is KGHDR, CDR2 SFDVKD, per germline. The DNA of the CDR3 is TGTGCCACCAGTGATTTACGTCTAGCGGGAGGCAATGAGCAGTTCTTC. Protein sequence: CATSDLRLAGGNEQFF.